Shown below are 26 T cell receptor beta chains from a single sample sequenced in a study of blood T cell repertoires in COVID-19. Sequencing used immunoSEQ multiplex PCR; TCRdb keeps in-frame clones, though not all of them. This table has about 180,000 clones, 87% appearing once. The sample taken for sequencing was PBMCs or T cells enriched from blood (not recorded which). The receptor set was obtained from a human donor with acute COVID-19. The donor label of this sample is uncertain.

The chain links TRBV2 to TRBJ2-5; 8 positions match TRBD1. J lost 5 bases, V lost 6 bases, and 8 bases had no gene match. The germline CDR1 and CDR2 sequences are SNHLY and FYNNEI. This CDR3 has 14 residues. In nucleotides, the CDR3 is TGTGCCAGCAGGGGGACAGGCAATTGGGAGACCCAGTACTTC. This sequence encodes CASRGTGNWETQYF.

The chain employs TRBV6-5 and TRBJ1-5; 7 bases are a match to TRBD1. Germline trimming cut 6 bases from V and 7 bases from J; bases unmatched to any gene: 12. The CDR3 contains 15 residues. CDR1 and CDR2 from the germline V gene are MNHEY and SVGAGI. CDR3 loop: CASRPSGGSWQPQHF. The CDR3 DNA follows: TGTGCCAGCAGGCCTTCAGGGGGATCATGGCAGCCCCAGCATTTT.

For the CDR3, the DNA is TGCAGTGCTAGTGTGGCAAGGGGTCGCTCCTACGAGCAGTACTTC. Protein: CSASVARGRSYEQYF. The rearrangement joins TRBV20-1 to TRBJ2-7; possibly TRBD1 for D (5 bases). Germline CDR1 and CDR2: DFQATT and SNEGSKA (reference sequence). Trimming took off 3 bases at V and 0 bases at J, with 15 bases between the two ends. The CDR3 is 15 amino acids.

The rearrangement joins TRBV5-6 to TRBJ1-2; 7 bases align to TRBD1. Per germline, CDR1 SGHDT and CDR2 YYEEEE. V shed 0 bases, J shed 4 bases, and the junction held 3 bases outside the gene matches. The CDR3 runs to 14 residues. The CDR3: CASSLGDSRYGYTF. CDR3 sequence (DNA): TGTGCCAGCAGCTTGGGGGACAGTCGCTATGGCTACACCTTC.

The rearrangement links TRBV7-3 to TRBJ2-5; D possibly corresponds to TRBD2 (6 bases). The CDR3 is 16 residues long. CDR1 SGHTA and CDR2 FQGTGA come from the germline V gene. Trimming removed 1 base from V and 1 base from J, with 13 bases in between. The CDR3 coding sequence is TGTGCCAGCAGCTTAAATGGCGGGGCCCTCCAAGAGACCCAGTACTTC. It specifies CASSLNGGALQETQYF. The entire variable domain, with the rest obtained from reference TRBV7-3 and TRBJ2-5, is as follows: GAGVSQTPSNKVTEKGKYVELRCDPISGHTALYWYRQSLGQGPEFLIYFQGTGAADDSGLPNDRFFAVRPEGSVSTLKIQRTERGDSAVYLCASSLNGGALQETQYFGPGTRLLVL.

V and J are TRBV18 and TRBJ1-6, with 7 bases fitting TRBD1. Unmatched junction bases numbered 6, after V lost 5 bases and J lost 8 bases. From germline, CDR1 is KGHSH and CDR2 LQKENI. CDR3 length: 14 residues. DNA for the CDR3: TGTGCCAGCTCATCGACAGGGCTCGATTCACCCCTCCACTTT. Translating it yields CASSSTGLDSPLHF.

This clone was counted only a few times. The rearrangement links TRBV7-9 to TRBJ1-4; D gene ambiguous. The V gene lost 1 base and the J gene lost 12 bases, with 12 bases spanning the gap. The CDR3 loop spans 13 amino acids. Germline lookup yields CDR1 SEHNR and CDR2 FQNEAQ (reference sequence). CDR3 protein: CASSLDLRGELFF. In DNA, the CDR3 is TGTGCCAGCAGCTTAGACCTCCGGGGAGAACTGTTTTTT.

The genes are TRBV12-3 or TRBV12-4 and TRBJ1-6, with D perhaps TRBD1 (6 bases). This CDR3 contains 13 residues. V lost 7 bases, J lost 10 bases, and 14 bases lay in between. CDR3 DNA sequence: TGTGCCAGCATGGGGGCTCTAAGGTCACCCCTCCACTTT. Its translation: CASMGALRSPLHF.

This clone was counted a single time. The chain combines TRBV12-2 with TRBJ1-5. TRBV12-2 counts as a pseudogene. The CDR3 sequence is 13 residues long. The CDR3 loop is CLGRRRGNQPQHF. Written as DNA, the CDR3 is TGTTTGGGGAGGCGTCGGGGCAATCAGCCCCAGCATTTT.

V and J are TRBV21-1 and TRBJ1-6. TRBV21-1 is a pseudogene segment. CDR3 length equals 14 residues. The DNA for the CDR3 is TGTGCCAGCAAGGGCGGGGAGAATAATTCACCCCTCCACTTT. It is translated as CASKGGENNSPLHF.

This sequence joins TRBV6-5 and TRBJ1-2; D call uncertain. The germline V and J ends were trimmed by 5 bases and 0 bases, with 4 bases remaining between them. The CDR3 has 12 amino acids. Germline loops: CDR1 MNHEY, CDR2 SVGAGI. CDR3 in amino acids: CASSLTNYGYTF. The CDR3 region has the DNA TGTGCCAGCAGTCTTACTAACTATGGCTACACCTTC.

V usage is TRBV10-1 and J usage is TRBJ2-2, with D perhaps matching TRBD2 (5 bases). The germline CDR1 and CDR2 sequences are WNHNN and SYGVQD (reference sequence). The CDR3 is 12 residues long. Deletions cut 4 bases from V and 7 bases from J, with 7 bases between. CDR3 residues: CASSVSDGELFF. DNA of the CDR3: TGCGCCAGCAGTGTTAGCGACGGGGAGCTGTTTTTT.

The rearrangement links TRBV3-1 (or the pseudogene TRBV3-2) to TRBJ2-2; 8 bases agree with TRBD2. CDR3 length equals 15 residues. CDR1 LGHDT and CDR2 YNNKEL come from the germline V gene (reference sequence). The ends lost 4 bases at V and 2 bases at J; junction bases unmatched: 3. This chain's CDR3 is CASSLSGINTGELFF. In DNA, the CDR3 is TGTGCCAGCAGCCTTAGCGGGATAAACACCGGGGAGCTGTTTTTT.

The gene calls are TRBV6-5 and TRBJ2-5; D remains ambiguous. Germline V gives CDR1 MNHEY, CDR2 SVGAGI. The V gene lost 7 bases and the J gene lost 2 bases, with 5 bases spanning the gap. The CDR3 is 11 amino acids. CDR3 sequence: CASTLQETQYF. The CDR3 nucleotides are TGTGCCAGCACGTTACAAGAGACCCAGTACTTC.

This clone was detected once. The chain couples TRBV18 to TRBJ2-1; perhaps TRBD2 as D (5 bases). This CDR3 comprises 15 residues. V lost 0 bases and J 5 bases, leaving 11 bases between the germline ends. Germline lookup yields CDR1 KGHSH and CDR2 LQKENI. CDR3: CASSPPYGIHNEQFF. CDR3 bases: TGTGCCAGCTCACCACCTTACGGGATCCACAATGAGCAGTTCTTC.

This chain links TRBV3-1 (or the pseudogene TRBV3-2) with TRBJ2-7; the D gene is possibly TRBD1 (6 bases). CDR1 and CDR2 (germline): LGHDT, YNNKEL (reference sequence). Trimming removed 4 bases from V and 5 bases from J, with 12 bases in between. The CDR3 spans 13 residues. This chain's CDR3 is CASSREGVNEQYF. In DNA, the CDR3 is TGTGCCAGCAGCCGCGAGGGGGTCAACGAGCAGTACTTC.

The rearrangement joins TRBV2 to TRBJ2-2, with 10 bases aligning to TRBD1. The CDR3 is 16 amino acids. The V segment lost 5 bases and the J segment 1 base; nucleotides outside the gene matches: 4. Germline values: CDR1 SNHLY, CDR2 FYNNEI. In DNA form, the CDR3 reads TGTGCCAGCAGTCGACAGGGGGCGGGGAACACCGGGGAGCTGTTTTTT. Amino acids: CASSRQGAGNTGELFF.

The chain couples TRBV7-2 to TRBJ2-1; possibly TRBD1 for D (6 bases). Germline CDR1 SGHTA, CDR2 FQGNSA. V lost 2 bases and J lost 4, with 12 bases in between. The CDR3 totals 15 residues. The CDR3 sequence is CASSLTGRRYNEQFF. DNA of the CDR3: TGTGCCAGCAGCTTAACAGGGAGAAGGTACAATGAGCAGTTCTTC.

This sequence joins TRBV29-1 and TRBJ2-2, with D unclear. The V end was cut by 0 bases, the J end by 2 bases, with 4 bases between. Per germline, CDR1 SQVTM and CDR2 ANQGSEA. There are 13 residues in the CDR3. DNA for the CDR3: TGCAGCGTTGAAGACATCAACACCGGGGAGCTGTTTTTT. Its translation: CSVEDINTGELFF.

The chain combines TRBV6-5 with TRBJ1-5; 11 nucleotides match TRBD1. Germline V lookup: CDR1 MNHEY, CDR2 SVGAGI. The V gene end was trimmed by 6 bases and the J gene end by 13 bases; junction bases not matched to a gene: 2. The CDR3 totals 11 residues. The CDR3 region has the DNA TGTGCCAGCAGGGGGGACAGGGGGCAGCATTTT. Its protein product is CASRGDRGQHF.

The gene calls are TRBV12-3 or TRBV12-4 and TRBJ2-1, with D maybe TRBD2 (6 bases). There are 13 residues in the CDR3. The V gene lost 6 bases and the J gene lost 10 bases, with 16 bases spanning the gap. CDR3 in amino acids: CASRRDWGREQFF. Here the CDR3 DNA reads TGTGCCAGCAGGAGGGACTGGGGCAGAGAGCAGTTCTTC.

The rearrangement links TRBV7-8 to TRBJ1-6; D might be TRBD1 (5 bases). V lost 0 bases to trimming and J lost 10 bases, with 13 bases between them. This CDR3 comprises 15 residues. The germline gives CDR1 SGHVS, CDR2 FQNEAQ. The CDR3 bases are TGTGCCAGCAGCTTAGCGCGAGGGAGGGACTCACCCCTCCACTTT. Translated: CASSLARGRDSPLHF.

The V and J genes are TRBV7-2 and TRBJ2-2, with 8 bases identical to TRBD2. Germline V gives CDR1 SGHTA, CDR2 FQGNSA. Losses at the gene ends were 5 bases for V and 7 bases for J; bases not matched to a gene: 9. The CDR3 loop spans 15 amino acids. This CDR3 reads CASSPTRGGNGELFF. In DNA form, the CDR3 reads TGTGCCAGCAGCCCAACCCGGGGGGGGAACGGGGAGCTGTTTTTT.

The V call is TRBV27, the J call TRBJ1-2; D might be TRBD1 (5 bases). Germline V gene lookup returns CDR1 MNHEY and CDR2 SMNVEV (reference sequence). CDR3 size: 13 residues. Between the trimmed V and J ends, which lost 3 bases and 5 bases, there was a span of 10 bases. CDR3 region: CASSFGRGYGYTF. The CDR3 DNA sequence: TGTGCCAGCAGTTTCGGGCGGGGGTATGGCTACACCTTC.

The chain carries TRBV9 and TRBJ2-7, with D perhaps TRBD1 (5 bases). Trimming removed 4 bases at V and 4 bases at J, with 12 bases between. This CDR3 has 13 residues. Germline assignment: CDR1 SGDLS and CDR2 YYNGEE. The CDR3 DNA reads TGTGCCAGCAGCTCCGACCCAGGGTACGAGCAGTACTTC. Translation: CASSSDPGYEQYF.

V usage is TRBV19 and J usage is TRBJ1-5; unclear D gene. Germline values: CDR1 LNHDA, CDR2 SQIVND (reference sequence). This CDR3 is built from 13 residues. V lost 2 bases and J 6 bases, leaving 8 bases between the germline ends. CDR3: CASSIRRSQPQHF. CDR3 nucleotides: TGTGCCAGTAGTATAAGAAGGAGTCAGCCCCAGCATTTT.